These 31 T cell receptor beta chains were all obtained from the same sample, sequenced in a study of metastatic and nonmetastatic thyroid tumors. TCRdb recomputed clones from the PCR reads via MiXCR. The repertoire consists of roughly 30,000 clones, with about 20% occurring once and the leading ten covering more than 6.5%. Patients were all untreated before their thyroid surgery. Sequences were obtained from blood. The receptors stem from a female donor with papillary thyroid cancer or a benign thyroid nodule (not recorded which). Some clones in this sample may be carry-over from other donors' samples.

The gene calls are TRBV11-2 and TRBJ1-2; D possibly corresponds to TRBD1 (6 bases). The CDR3 extends over 12 amino acids. V was cut by 4 bases and J by 14 bases, with 17 bases left in between. CDR1 SGHAT and CDR2 FQNNGV come from the germline V gene. In DNA, the CDR3 is TGTGCCAGCAGCTCCCGCCGGGACAAACTTACCTTC. It encodes CASSSRRDKLTF.

To note about this clone: At one of its ends the junction is not consistent with the germline gene, which may arise from a read error. The genes are TRBV5-6 and TRBJ1-1; 7 nucleotides line up with TRBD1. The CDR3 covers 16 residues. The germline CDR1 and CDR2 sequences are SGHDT and YYEEEE. This CDR3 is CASARTGPNMNIEAFF. The CDR3 DNA reads TGTGCCAGCGCCAGGACAGGCCCCAACATGAACATTGAAGCTTTCTTT.

This clone was seen repeatedly, ten times or more. The V gene is TRBV6-5, the J gene TRBJ1-6; D is undetermined. Per germline, CDR1 MNHEY and CDR2 SVGAGI. V was shortened by 2 bases and J by 9 bases, with 23 bases between the two germline ends. The CDR3 is 18 residues long. CDR3 in DNA: TGTGCCAGCAGTTACGTGGCAGACCTCCTTGTCTTACCTTCACCCCTCCACTTT. It specifies CASSYVADLLVLPSPLHF.

The rearrangement joins TRBV5-1 to TRBJ2-7; 12 positions match TRBD1. V trimming: 5 bases; J trimming: 6 bases; junction bases outside the gene matches: 6. Germline CDR1 SGHRS, CDR2 YFSETQ. This CDR3 has 14 residues. In DNA form, the CDR3 reads TGCGCCAGCAGAGCCGGGACAGGGGGCGGCGAGCAGTACTTC. Its protein product is CASRAGTGGGEQYF. Variable domain in full (rest from reference TRBV5-1 and TRBJ2-7): KAGVTQTPRYLIKTRGQQVTLSCSPISGHRSVSWYQQTPGQGLQFLFEYFSETQRNKGNFPGRFSGRQFSNSRSEMNVSTLELGDSALYLCASRAGTGGGEQYFGPGTRLTVT.

The chain couples TRBV27 to TRBJ2-7; 9 bases line up with TRBD1. The CDR3 has 15 residues. J gave up 5 bases and V 8 bases, and 13 bases lay outside the gene matches. From germline, CDR1 is MNHEY and CDR2 SMNVEV (reference sequence). CDR3 nucleotides: TGTGCCAGCTCCGGGCCCACAGGGGGCAGGGACGAGCAGTACTTC. This translates into CASSGPTGGRDEQYF.

This clone was found many times. The chain carries TRBV19 and TRBJ2-7; D perhaps matches TRBD1 (6 bases). V was trimmed by 6 bases and J by 0 bases, leaving 15 bases between them. The CDR3 is made up of 15 amino acids. Germline CDR1 reads LNHDA; CDR2 reads SQIVND (reference sequence). CDR3 protein: CASSRPGQSSYEQYF. The CDR3 nucleotides are TGTGCCAGTAGCCGCCCCGGACAGAGCTCCTACGAGCAGTACTTC.

The chain recombines TRBV24-1 with TRBJ1-5, with D possibly matching TRBD1 (5 bases). The CDR3 runs to 15 residues. Germline V gene sequence: CDR1 KGHDR, CDR2 SFDVKD. Trimming removed 3 bases at V and 4 bases at J, with 12 bases between. The CDR3 DNA reads as TGTGCCACCAGTGATCCTGGACAAGAAAATCAGCCCCAGCATTTT. Its translation: CATSDPGQENQPQHF.

The table lists this clone with many counts. The chain uses TRBV6-4 and TRBJ2-1; 8 positions match TRBD2. The junction had 7 bases not matched to a gene; V was cut back by 1 base and J by 5 bases. This CDR3 is built from 16 residues. Looked up from germline, CDR1 is MRHNA and CDR2 is SNTAGT. The CDR3 region is CASSDYWAGGNNEQFF. CDR3 DNA: TGTGCCAGCAGTGACTATTGGGCGGGGGGCAACAATGAGCAGTTCTTC.

This clone was detected only a few times. A junction end diverges from the germline sequence, so it may reflect a read error. V is TRBV30 and J is TRBJ1-4; TRBD1 aligns across 7 bases. The length of the CDR3 is 14 residues. Germline V lookup: CDR1 GTSNPN, CDR2 SVGIG (reference sequence). This CDR3 reads CAWGPWDSPGKLFF. CDR3 DNA: TGTGCCTGGGGACCCTGGGACAGCCCTGGGAAACTGTTCTTT.

Points on this clone: A much larger clone differs from this one at a single base, so this may be a read error. In the same sample, other DNA sequences code for this CDR3. This rearrangement joins TRBV7-2 to TRBJ2-5; D call uncertain. The CDR3 covers 14 residues. CDR1 and CDR2 (germline): SGHTA, FQGNSA. The CDR3 DNA sequence: TGTGCCAGTAGCTTAGGACCCCCCCCAGAGACCCAGTACTTT. This codes for CASSLGPPPETQYF.

This clone has a handful of counts. A read error may account for a junction end that differs from germline. The V and J genes are TRBV7-2 and TRBJ2-6; D is uncertain. CDR1 and CDR2 from the germline V gene are SGHTA and FQGNSA. The CDR3 consists of 11 residues. The CDR3 bases are TGTGCCAGCTCTGGGACCAACGTCCTGACTTTC. Amino acids: CASSGTNVLTF.

This clone was recorded many times. The V gene is TRBV28, the J gene TRBJ1-1, with TRBD1 as a possible D gene (5 bases). This CDR3 spans 14 amino acids. V was pared by 3 bases and J by 3 bases, with 11 bases between. CDR1 and CDR2 from the germline V gene are MDHEN and SYDVKM. The CDR3 DNA sequence: TGTGCCAGCAGTTTCCATCAGGGAGACACTGAAGCTTTCTTT. Protein product: CASSFHQGDTEAFF.

This clone was counted only a few times. One end of the junction fails to match germline, which may point to a read error. The gene calls are TRBV3-1 and TRBJ1-1, with a weak D call TRBD1 (5 bases). The CDR3 totals 14 residues. The germline CDR1 and CDR2 sequences are LGHDT and YNNKEL (reference sequence). CDR3 protein: CASSHGAMNTDPIF. CDR3 coding DNA: TGTGCCAGCAGCCATGGGGCGATGAACACTGACCCTATCTTT.

As to this clone: Sequence at one end of the junction differs from germline and may be a read error. The rearrangement uses TRBV19 and TRBJ2-2; 7 bases align to TRBD1. CDR1 and CDR2 (germline): LNHDA, SQIVND (reference sequence). This CDR3 is built from 17 residues. CDR3 region: CASSSPQGLGVPGDVNF. In DNA, the CDR3 is TGTGCCAGTAGTTCGCCACAGGGGTTAGGGGTCCCCGGGGACGTGAATTTT.

The V and J genes are TRBV20-1 and TRBJ1-1; a weak D match, TRBD1 (5 bases). V was cut by 2 bases and J by 6 bases, with 16 bases left in between. Germline-derived CDR1 and CDR2 are DFQATT and SNEGSKA (reference sequence). CDR3 length: 14 residues. The CDR3 loop is CSARQARVDPEAFF. CDR3 bases: TGCAGTGCTAGACAGGCCAGGGTGGACCCTGAAGCTTTCTTT.

The sample holds many counts of this clone. J is TRBJ1-2 and V is TRBV5-1; a possible D gene is TRBD1 (5 bases). V dropped 2 bases and J dropped 8 bases, with 13 bases sitting between them. This CDR3 is 13 amino acids long. Germline-derived CDR1 and CDR2 are SGHRS and YFSETQ. As DNA, the CDR3 is TGCGCCAGCAGCTTCGCGGAGGGGTACGGCTACACCTTC. Amino acid sequence: CASSFAEGYGYTF.

This clone was seen ten or more times. The chain uses TRBV6-1 and TRBJ2-3; D possibly uses TRBD1 or TRBD2 (5 bases each). The germline V and J ends were trimmed by 2 bases and 0 bases, with 9 bases remaining between them. Germline V lookup: CDR1 MNHNS, CDR2 SASEGT. The CDR3 sequence is 15 residues long. CDR3 region: CASSESRDSTDTQYF. The CDR3 DNA reads as TGTGCCAGCAGTGAATCCCGGGACAGCACAGATACGCAGTATTTT.

This clone was picked up many times. V is TRBV19 and J is TRBJ2-1; 9 positions agree with TRBD2. V was clipped by 4 bases and J by 4 bases; unmatched bases: 8. Germline V lookup: CDR1 LNHDA, CDR2 SQIVND (reference sequence). The CDR3 contains 16 residues. DNA for the CDR3: TGTGCCAGTAGTACCCCCCGGACTAGCGCATACAATGAGCAGTTCTTC. This sequence encodes CASSTPRTSAYNEQFF.

V and J are TRBV6-1 and TRBJ2-2, with D perhaps given as TRBD1 or TRBD2 (6 bases each). V was cut by 5 bases and J by 7 bases, with 11 bases left in between. The CDR3 spans 13 residues. The germline gives CDR1 MNHNS, CDR2 SASEGT. CDR3 sequence (DNA): TGTGCCAGCAGTCCCGGGGGCGGCGGGGAGCTGTTTTTT. Its translation is CASSPGGGGELFF.

The DNA for the CDR3 is TGTGCCAGCAGCTTACTAGCGGACTCCTACGAGCAGTACTTC. This translates into CASSLLADSYEQYF. The rearrangement links TRBV7-3 to TRBJ2-7; 7 bases map to TRBD2. CDR3 length: 14 amino acids. Looked up from germline, CDR1 is SGHTA and CDR2 is FQGTGA. The trim removed 2 bases at V and 0 bases at J, leaving 1 base unmatched.

This clone was seen ten or more times. This sample also contains other DNA sequences that code for the same CDR3. The chain employs TRBV2 and TRBJ1-1; D not certain. Germline assignment: CDR1 SNHLY and CDR2 FYNNEI. The CDR3 extends over 15 amino acids. V was pared by 2 bases and J by 1 base, with 11 bases between. The CDR3 spells CASSEYGLENTEAFF. CDR3 in DNA: TGTGCCAGCAGTGAATATGGACTCGAGAACACTGAAGCTTTCTTT.

This clone is classed as medium-sized. The V call is TRBV5-1, the J call TRBJ2-1, with D tentatively TRBD2 (5 bases). The CDR3 runs 16 residues. With 4 bases removed from V and 3 bases from J, the gap between germline ends came to 17 bases. Germline CDR1 reads SGHRS; CDR2 reads YFSETQ. CDR3 coding DNA: TGCGCCAGCAGCCTCAACTTTCTAGCAATCTACAATGAGCAGTTCTTC. Its protein is CASSLNFLAIYNEQFF.

The DNA of the CDR3 is TGTGCCACATCAAAAATAGCGGGAGGGGGCAATGAGCAGTTCTTC. It codes for CATSKIAGGGNEQFF. The chain uses TRBV30 and TRBJ2-1; 11 nucleotides align to TRBD2. The CDR3 is 15 amino acids. Looked up from germline, CDR1 is GTSNPN and CDR2 is SVGIG (reference sequence). The V and J ends lost 8 bases and 6 bases, in that order; junction bases with no gene match: 12.

Many counts were recorded for this clone. This sequence joins TRBV7-2 and TRBJ1-6, with TRBD1 identical over 8 bases. Germline CDR1 is SGHTA and CDR2 is FQGNSA. Losses at the gene ends were 0 bases for V and 0 bases for J; bases not matched to a gene: 7. CDR3 length: 19 amino acids. CDR3 nucleotide sequence: TGTGCCAGCAGCTTAGCCCAAGACAGGGGAGACTCCTATAATTCACCCCTCCACTTT. The encoded protein is CASSLAQDRGDSYNSPLHF.

This clone was observed a handful of times. The gene calls are TRBV28 and TRBJ2-3, with D perhaps being TRBD1 or TRBD2 (5 bases each). The germline gives CDR1 MDHEN, CDR2 SYDVKM. This CDR3 region has 15 residues. The V end lost 4 bases, the J end lost 0 bases, and 11 bases lay between the germline ends. The CDR3 bases are TGTGCCAGCAGTTCCAACTGGGACAGCACAGATACGCAGTATTTT. Translated: CASSSNWDSTDTQYF.

In its sample, this clone was seen once. The CDR3 reads CASSLEGQGTWELFF. The CDR3 DNA is TGTGCCAGCAGCTTAGAAGGACAGGGTACTTGGGAGCTGTTTTTT. The V and J genes are TRBV11-3 and TRBJ2-2, with 8 bases lining up with TRBD1. CDR1 and CDR2 (germline): SGHNT, YENEEA. V lost 0 bases to trimming and J lost 9 bases; unmatched junction nucleotides: 6. This CDR3 is 15 amino acids long.

This clone was seen ten or more times. The chain links TRBV2 to TRBJ1-1; possible D gene TRBD1, 5 bases. Trimming took off 4 bases at V and 11 bases at J, with 11 bases between the two ends. This CDR3 has 11 amino acids. Germline loops: CDR1 SNHLY, CDR2 FYNNEI. DNA of the CDR3: TGTGCCAGCAGTGTGAAGGGGTTGGCTTTCTTT. Translating it yields CASSVKGLAFF.

The J gene is TRBJ1-4, the V gene TRBV28; D perhaps matches TRBD1 (5 bases). V lost 6 bases and J 4 bases, leaving 12 bases between the germline ends. The CDR3 covers 14 residues. CDR1 and CDR2 from the germline V gene are MDHEN and SYDVKM. In nucleotides, the CDR3 is TGTGCCAGCAGGGGAGACAGCTTTAATGAAAAACTGTTTTTT. It translates to CASRGDSFNEKLFF.

The table lists this clone with many counts. The CDR3 nucleotides are TGTGCCAGCAGCCGGGGCAGGCAAGAGACCCAGTACTTC. This codes for CASSRGRQETQYF. This chain uses TRBV9 with TRBJ2-5; D is possibly TRBD1 or TRBD2 (5 bases each). Germline values: CDR1 SGDLS, CDR2 YYNGEE. This CDR3 comprises 13 residues. V shed 4 bases and J shed 2 bases, with 9 bases lying between them. The complete variable domain, with remaining parts taken from reference TRBV9 and TRBJ2-5, reads DSGVTQTPKHLITATGQRVTLRCSPRSGDLSVYWYQQSLDQGLQFLIQYYNGEERAKGNILERFSAQQFPDLHSELNLSSLELGDSALYFCASSRGRQETQYFGPGTRLLVL.

This chain joins TRBV10-3 and TRBJ1-2; D unresolved. This CDR3 region has 13 residues. In germline, CDR1 is ENHRY, CDR2 SYGVKD. Trimming pared 0 bases from V and 7 bases from J, leaving 9 bases between. CDR3 in DNA: TGTGCCATCAGTGAGTCGAAGGGAAGTGGCTACACCTTC. This sequence encodes CAISESKGSGYTF.

This clone was picked up a small number of times. The chain joins TRBV6-2 or TRBV6-3 to TRBJ1-1; D is unresolved. From germline, CDR1 is MNHEY and CDR2 SVGEGT. The CDR3 contains 17 residues. Trimming left V 0 bases short and J 1 base short, with 15 bases between. The DNA of the CDR3 is TGTGCCAGCAGTTACTCACCGCAGTGCCCCCGGAACACTGAAGCTTTCTTT. It translates to CASSYSPQCPRNTEAFF.